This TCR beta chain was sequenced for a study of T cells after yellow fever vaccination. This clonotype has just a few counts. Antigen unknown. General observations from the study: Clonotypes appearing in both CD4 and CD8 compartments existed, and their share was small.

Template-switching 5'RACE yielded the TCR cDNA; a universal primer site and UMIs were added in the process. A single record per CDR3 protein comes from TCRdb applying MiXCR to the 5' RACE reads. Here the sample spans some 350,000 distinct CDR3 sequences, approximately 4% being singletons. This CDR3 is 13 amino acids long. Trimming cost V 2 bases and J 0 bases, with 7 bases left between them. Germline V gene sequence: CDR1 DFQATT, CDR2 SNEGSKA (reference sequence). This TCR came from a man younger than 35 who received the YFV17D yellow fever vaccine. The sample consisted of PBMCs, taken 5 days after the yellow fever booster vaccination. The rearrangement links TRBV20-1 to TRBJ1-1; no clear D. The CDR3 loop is CSARPRMNTEAFF. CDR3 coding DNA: TGCAGTGCTAGACCCCGAATGAACACTGAAGCTTTCTTT.